This T cell receptor beta chain originates from a study of cytomegalovirus exposure and HLA in healthy donors. Findings of the study overall: Later genetic work tied a missense DCLRE1C variant to beta-chain V and J trimming.

With respect to this clone: Antigen specificity is unknown.

Germline V gene data show CDR1 as DFQATT and CDR2 as SNEGSKA (reference sequence). V was trimmed by 4 bases and J by 9 bases, leaving 13 bases between them. The CDR3 contains 11 residues. Primers for the PCR totalled 60 Vbeta and 13 Jbeta. Profiled with immunoSEQ multiplex PCR; TCRdb holds only in-frame clones, not every one. The top ten clones hold about 0.5% of a sample with around 170,000 clones, around 79% of them seen once. This clonotype was obtained from a woman between 45 and 65 years old in good health and CMV-seronegative. The chain links TRBV20-1 to TRBJ2-7; D may be TRBD2 (5 bases). Input material: PBMCs. The CDR3 nucleotides are TGCAGTGCTACGTGGGGAGTCGGGCAGTACTTC. This codes for CSATWGVGQYF.